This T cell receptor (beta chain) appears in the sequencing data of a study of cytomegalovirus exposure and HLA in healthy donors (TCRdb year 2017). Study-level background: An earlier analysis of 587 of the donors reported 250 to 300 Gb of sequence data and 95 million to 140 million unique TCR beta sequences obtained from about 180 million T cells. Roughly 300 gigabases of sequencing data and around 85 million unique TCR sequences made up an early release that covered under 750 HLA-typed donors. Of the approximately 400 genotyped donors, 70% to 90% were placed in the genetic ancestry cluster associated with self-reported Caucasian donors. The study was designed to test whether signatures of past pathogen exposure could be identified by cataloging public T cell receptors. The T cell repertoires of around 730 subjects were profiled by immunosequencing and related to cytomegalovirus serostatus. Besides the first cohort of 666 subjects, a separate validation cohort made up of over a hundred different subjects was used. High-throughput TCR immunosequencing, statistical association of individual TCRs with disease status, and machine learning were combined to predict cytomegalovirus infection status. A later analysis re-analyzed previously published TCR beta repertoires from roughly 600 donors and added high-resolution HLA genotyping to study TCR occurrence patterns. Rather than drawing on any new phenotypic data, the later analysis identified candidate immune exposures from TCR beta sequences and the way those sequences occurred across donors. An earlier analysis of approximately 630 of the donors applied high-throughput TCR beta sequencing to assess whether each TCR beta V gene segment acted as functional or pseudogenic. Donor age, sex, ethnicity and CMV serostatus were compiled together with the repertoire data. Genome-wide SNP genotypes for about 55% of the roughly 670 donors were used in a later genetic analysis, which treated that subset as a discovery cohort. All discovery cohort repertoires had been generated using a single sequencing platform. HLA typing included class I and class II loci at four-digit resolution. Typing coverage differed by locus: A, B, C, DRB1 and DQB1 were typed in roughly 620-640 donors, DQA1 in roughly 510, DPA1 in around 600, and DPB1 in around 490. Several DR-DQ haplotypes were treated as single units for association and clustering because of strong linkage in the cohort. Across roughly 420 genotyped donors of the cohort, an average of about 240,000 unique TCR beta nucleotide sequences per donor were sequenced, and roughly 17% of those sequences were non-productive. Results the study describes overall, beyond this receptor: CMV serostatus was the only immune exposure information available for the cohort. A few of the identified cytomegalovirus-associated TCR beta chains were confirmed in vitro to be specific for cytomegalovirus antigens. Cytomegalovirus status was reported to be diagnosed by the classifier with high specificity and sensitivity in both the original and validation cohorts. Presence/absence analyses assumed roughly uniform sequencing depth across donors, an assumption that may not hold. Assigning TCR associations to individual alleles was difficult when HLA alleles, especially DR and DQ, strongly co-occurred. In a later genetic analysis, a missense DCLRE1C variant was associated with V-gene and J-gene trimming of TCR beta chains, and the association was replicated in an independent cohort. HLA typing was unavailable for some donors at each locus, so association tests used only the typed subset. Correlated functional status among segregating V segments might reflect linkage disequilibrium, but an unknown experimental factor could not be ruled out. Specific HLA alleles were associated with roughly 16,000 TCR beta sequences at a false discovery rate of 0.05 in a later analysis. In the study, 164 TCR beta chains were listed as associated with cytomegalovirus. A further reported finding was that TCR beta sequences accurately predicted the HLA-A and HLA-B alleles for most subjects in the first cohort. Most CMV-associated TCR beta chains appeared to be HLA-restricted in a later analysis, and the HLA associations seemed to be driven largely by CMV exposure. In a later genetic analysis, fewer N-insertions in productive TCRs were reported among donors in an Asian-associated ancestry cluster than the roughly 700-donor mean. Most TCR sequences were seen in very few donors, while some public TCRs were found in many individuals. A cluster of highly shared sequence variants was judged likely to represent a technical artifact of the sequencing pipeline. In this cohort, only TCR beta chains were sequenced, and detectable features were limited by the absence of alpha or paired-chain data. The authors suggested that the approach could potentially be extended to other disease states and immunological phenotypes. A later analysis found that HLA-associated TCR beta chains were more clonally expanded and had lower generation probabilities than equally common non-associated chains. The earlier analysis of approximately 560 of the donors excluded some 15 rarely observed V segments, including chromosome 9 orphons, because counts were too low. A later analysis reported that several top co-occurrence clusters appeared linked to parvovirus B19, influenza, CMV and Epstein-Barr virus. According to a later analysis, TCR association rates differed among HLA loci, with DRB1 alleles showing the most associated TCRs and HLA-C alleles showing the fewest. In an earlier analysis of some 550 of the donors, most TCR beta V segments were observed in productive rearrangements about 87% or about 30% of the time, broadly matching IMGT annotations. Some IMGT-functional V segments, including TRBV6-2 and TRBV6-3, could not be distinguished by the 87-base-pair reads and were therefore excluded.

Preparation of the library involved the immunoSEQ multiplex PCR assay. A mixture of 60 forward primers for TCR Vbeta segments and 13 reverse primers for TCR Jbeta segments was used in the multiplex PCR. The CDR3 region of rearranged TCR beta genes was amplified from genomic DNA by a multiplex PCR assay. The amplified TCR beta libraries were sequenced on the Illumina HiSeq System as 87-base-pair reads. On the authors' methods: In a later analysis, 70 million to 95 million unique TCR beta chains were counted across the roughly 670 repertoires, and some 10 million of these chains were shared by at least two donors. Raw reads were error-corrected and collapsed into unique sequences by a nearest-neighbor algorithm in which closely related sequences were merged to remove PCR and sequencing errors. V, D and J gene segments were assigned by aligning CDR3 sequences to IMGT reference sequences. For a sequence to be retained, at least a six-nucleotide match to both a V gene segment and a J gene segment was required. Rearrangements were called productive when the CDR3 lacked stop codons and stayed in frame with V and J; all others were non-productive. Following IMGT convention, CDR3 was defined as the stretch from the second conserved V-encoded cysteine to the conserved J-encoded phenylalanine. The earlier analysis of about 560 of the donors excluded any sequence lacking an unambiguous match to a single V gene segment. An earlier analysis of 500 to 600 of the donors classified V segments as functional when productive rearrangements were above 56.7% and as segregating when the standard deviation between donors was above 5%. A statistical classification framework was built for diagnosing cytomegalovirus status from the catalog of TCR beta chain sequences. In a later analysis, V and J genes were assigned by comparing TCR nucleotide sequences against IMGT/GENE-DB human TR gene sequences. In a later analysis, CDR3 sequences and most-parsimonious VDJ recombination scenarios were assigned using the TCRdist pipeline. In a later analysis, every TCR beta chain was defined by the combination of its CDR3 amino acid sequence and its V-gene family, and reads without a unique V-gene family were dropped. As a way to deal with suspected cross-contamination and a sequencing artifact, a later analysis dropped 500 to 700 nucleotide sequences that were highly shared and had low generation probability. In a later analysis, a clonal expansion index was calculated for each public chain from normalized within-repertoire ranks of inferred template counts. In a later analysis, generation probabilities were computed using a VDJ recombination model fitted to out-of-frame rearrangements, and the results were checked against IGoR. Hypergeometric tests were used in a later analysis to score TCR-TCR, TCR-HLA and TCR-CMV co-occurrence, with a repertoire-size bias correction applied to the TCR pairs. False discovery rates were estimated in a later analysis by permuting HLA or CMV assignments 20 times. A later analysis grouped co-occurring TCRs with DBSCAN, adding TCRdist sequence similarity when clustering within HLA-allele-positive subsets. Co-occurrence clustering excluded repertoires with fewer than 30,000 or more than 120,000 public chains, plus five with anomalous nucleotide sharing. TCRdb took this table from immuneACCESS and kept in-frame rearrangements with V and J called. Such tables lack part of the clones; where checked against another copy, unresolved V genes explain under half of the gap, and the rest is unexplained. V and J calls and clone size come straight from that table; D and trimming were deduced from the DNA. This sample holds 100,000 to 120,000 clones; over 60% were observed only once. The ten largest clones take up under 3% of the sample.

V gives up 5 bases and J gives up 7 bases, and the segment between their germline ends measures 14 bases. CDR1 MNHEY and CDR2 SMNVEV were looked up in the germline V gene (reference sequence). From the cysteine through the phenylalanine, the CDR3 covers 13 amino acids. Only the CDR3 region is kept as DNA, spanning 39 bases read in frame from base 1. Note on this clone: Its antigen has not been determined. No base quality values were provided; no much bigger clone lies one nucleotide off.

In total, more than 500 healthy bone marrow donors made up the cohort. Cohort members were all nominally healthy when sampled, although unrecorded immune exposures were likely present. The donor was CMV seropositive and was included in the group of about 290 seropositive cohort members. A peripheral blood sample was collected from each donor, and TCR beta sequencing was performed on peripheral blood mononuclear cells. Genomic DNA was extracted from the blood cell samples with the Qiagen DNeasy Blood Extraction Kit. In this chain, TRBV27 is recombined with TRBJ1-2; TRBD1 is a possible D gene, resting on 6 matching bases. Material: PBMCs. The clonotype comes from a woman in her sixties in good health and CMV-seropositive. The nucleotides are TGTGCCAGCAGTACCCACCAGGGGAGTGGCTACACCTTC. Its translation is CASSTHQGSGYTF.